These 19 T cell receptor beta chains share one sample of origin, sequenced in a study of regulatory T cells in long-lasting Graves disease. The TCR beta library used iRepertoire HTBI primers with Arm-PCR amplification of CDR3. Via MiXCR, TCRdb re-called the multiplex PCR reads, giving one row per CDR3 protein. The table lists around 460,000 distinct CDR3 sequences, about 22% of them singletons. As to time point: persistent/refractory GD, antithyroid drugs over 5 years with positive TRAb. RNA isolated from PBMCs was used to make the TCR library. The sample was peripheral blood mononuclear cells (PBMCs), taken when the disease was refractory, from a patient treated with antithyroid drugs. These receptors all stem from a female donor with Graves disease.

This clonotype was seen ten or more times. The rearrangement uses TRBV29-1 and TRBJ1-1, with D maybe TRBD1 (5 bases). The CDR3 spans 13 residues. Trimming left V 3 bases short and J 1 base short, with 9 bases between. Germline CDR1 is SQVTM and CDR2 is ANQGSEA. This CDR3 is CSVETAKNTEAFF. CDR3 DNA sequence: TGCAGCGTTGAGACAGCCAAGAACACTGAAGCTTTCTTT.

There are a few counts of this clonotype. The rearrangement joins TRBV4-1 to TRBJ2-5; unclear D gene. This CDR3 has 14 residues. Trimming stripped 0 bases from V and 2 bases from J, with 7 bases between. CDR1 is MGHRA, CDR2 YSYEKL, per germline. In DNA, the CDR3 is TGCGCCAGCAGCCAAGAGTACAGTCAAGAGACCCAGTACTTC. Amino acid sequence: CASSQEYSQETQYF.

This clonotype was picked up many times. The chain recombines TRBV28 with TRBJ1-4, with D unclear. V gave up 2 bases and J gave up 8 bases, with 9 bases separating them. From germline, CDR1 is MDHEN and CDR2 SYDVKM. This CDR3 comprises 13 residues. The CDR3: CASSLVAEEKLFF. The CDR3 nucleotides are TGTGCCAGCAGTTTAGTAGCCGAGGAAAAACTGTTTTTT.

The sample holds many counts of this clonotype. This chain links TRBV20-1 with TRBJ2-5; TRBD1 matches at 9 bases. Germline V CDR1 and CDR2: DFQATT, SNEGSKA (reference sequence). The CDR3 loop spans 14 amino acids. V trimming: 2 bases; J trimming: 2 bases; junction bases outside the gene matches: 3. The CDR3 region has the DNA TGCAGTGCTAGATCGGACAGGGGTCAAGAGACCCAGTACTTC. Translating gives CSARSDRGQETQYF.

This clonotype was found a few times. The CDR3 coding sequence is TGCAGTGCTACAACGGGACCGAACACTGAAGCTTTCTTT. This translates into CSATTGPNTEAFF. This chain joins TRBV20-1 and TRBJ1-1, with a weak D call TRBD1 (5 bases). CDR1 and CDR2 (germline): DFQATT, SNEGSKA (reference sequence). This CDR3 spans 13 amino acids. Trimming pared 4 bases from V and 1 base from J, leaving 10 bases between.

This clonotype was seen many times. The chain couples TRBV2 to TRBJ1-2; 8 bases match TRBD1. CDR1 SNHLY and CDR2 FYNNEI come from the germline V gene. The CDR3 is 14 amino acids. V shed 4 bases and J 8 bases; nucleotides not matched to a gene: 9. The CDR3: CASSGAGGRRGYTF. The DNA of the CDR3 is TGTGCCAGCAGTGGGGCAGGGGGCCGGCGGGGCTACACCTTC.

This clonotype has at least ten counts. The chain links TRBV28 to TRBJ2-7, with a weak D call TRBD1 (6 bases). Trimming took off 2 bases at V and 3 bases at J, with 14 bases between the two ends. CDR3 length equals 15 residues. In germline, CDR1 is MDHEN, CDR2 SYDVKM. For the CDR3, the DNA is TGTGCCAGCAGTTTACTCGGGGAAGGGGGCTACGAGCAGTACTTC. This codes for CASSLLGEGGYEQYF.

This clonotype was recorded a few times. V and J are TRBV20-1 and TRBJ1-1; TRBD1 might be the D (6 bases). The CDR3 runs to 13 residues. V was trimmed by 6 bases and J by 1 base, leaving 12 bases between them. Germline CDR1 is DFQATT and CDR2 is SNEGSKA (reference sequence). In DNA form, the CDR3 reads TGCAGTGCCTATAGGGGGGGGAACACTGAAGCTTTCTTT. Protein product: CSAYRGGNTEAFF.

This chain links TRBV14 with TRBJ2-5; D unclear. Germline values: CDR1 SGHDN, CDR2 FVKESK. The CDR3 contains 13 residues. V shed 0 bases and J shed 9 bases, with 11 bases lying between them. The CDR3 bases are TGTGCCAGCAGCCAAGATAACCGCTCGCCCCAGTACTTC. Translating gives CASSQDNRSPQYF.

The rearrangement links TRBV6-1 to TRBJ2-1; unclear D gene. Between the trimmed V and J ends, which lost 6 bases and 6 bases, there was a span of 15 bases. The CDR3 sequence is 14 residues long. Looked up from germline, CDR1 is MNHNS and CDR2 is SASEGT. The CDR3 region is CASSSIRGSNEQFF. Here the CDR3 DNA reads TGTGCCAGCAGCTCTATCCGAGGCTCCAATGAGCAGTTCTTC.

The sample holds many counts of this clonotype. The chain has TRBV28 and TRBJ1-2; D is uncertain. CDR3 length: 11 amino acids. Looked up from germline, CDR1 is MDHEN and CDR2 is SYDVKM. V lost 3 bases, J lost 8 bases, and 7 bases lay in between. The CDR3: CASSFLGGYTF. The DNA for the CDR3 is TGTGCCAGCAGTTTCTTAGGAGGCTACACCTTC.

This clonotype turned up a few times. The V and J genes are TRBV2 and TRBJ2-3; tentatively, D is TRBD1 (6 bases). The V gene's germline CDR1 is SNHLY and CDR2 FYNNEI. The germline V and J ends were trimmed by 7 bases and 4 bases, with 15 bases remaining between them. The CDR3 sequence is 14 residues long. The CDR3 region is CASKDSLGADTQYF. The CDR3 nucleotides read TGTGCCAGCAAGGACAGCCTAGGAGCAGATACGCAGTATTTT.

This clonotype was seen ten or more times. The chain links TRBV6-2 or TRBV6-3 to TRBJ1-1; TRBD1 agrees at 10 bases. The germline V gene encodes CDR1 MNHEY and CDR2 SVGEGT. V was clipped by 5 bases and J by 7 bases; unmatched bases: 10. CDR3 length: 15 residues. CDR3 residues: CASSDPGQGKDEAFF. Written as DNA, the CDR3 is TGTGCCAGCAGTGACCCGGGACAGGGGAAGGATGAAGCTTTCTTT.

A note on this clonotype: This could be a read error, since a much larger clone is one nucleotide away. The conserved closing phenylalanine or tryptophan is absent in this CDR3, likely reflecting a read error. The V call is TRBV11-2, the J call TRBJ1-4, with 8 bases matching TRBD1. Looked up from germline, CDR1 is SGHAT and CDR2 is FQNNGV. This CDR3 comprises 14 residues. J was trimmed by 7 bases and V by 4 bases; bases with no gene match: 5. The CDR3 loop is CASSSQGTGEKLFS. The CDR3 DNA reads as TGTGCCAGCAGCTCACAGGGGACAGGTGAAAAACTGTTTTCT.

This clonotype was counted between two and nine times. J is TRBJ2-7 and V is TRBV7-9; TRBD1 might be the D (5 bases). The CDR3 covers 15 residues. The germline V and J ends were trimmed by 0 bases and 2 bases, with 11 bases remaining between them. Germline assignment: CDR1 SEHNR and CDR2 FQNEAQ (reference sequence). The CDR3: CASSLARQGAYEQYF. The CDR3 DNA sequence: TGTGCCAGCAGCTTAGCGAGGCAGGGCGCCTACGAGCAGTACTTC.

DNA of the CDR3: TGTGCCAGCAGCCAAGAGTCCCCCTTCGATTCATCGGGAAACACCATATATTTT. As protein: CASSQESPFDSSGNTIYF. V is TRBV3-1 and J is TRBJ1-3, with unresolved D. Deletions cut 0 bases from V and 4 bases from J, with 19 bases between. The CDR3 sequence is 18 residues long. Germline V gene sequence: CDR1 LGHDT, CDR2 YNNKEL (reference sequence).

This clonotype came up a few times. The chain is built from TRBV7-2 and TRBJ2-2; D is unresolved. The CDR3 runs to 15 residues. Germline V CDR1 and CDR2: SGHTA, FQGNSA. Trimming cost V 7 bases and J 0 bases, with 12 bases left between them. The CDR3: CASKVSPANTGELFF. CDR3 DNA sequence: TGTGCCAGCAAAGTAAGCCCCGCGAACACCGGGGAGCTGTTTTTT.

This clonotype was observed at least ten times. The chain's CDR3 is CASNAGQGANQPQHF. Written as DNA, the CDR3 is TGTGCCAGCAATGCGGGACAGGGCGCGAATCAGCCCCAGCATTTT. V is TRBV6-1 and J is TRBJ1-5; the match to TRBD1 covers 9 bases. CDR1 is MNHNS, CDR2 SASEGT, per germline. With 7 bases clipped from V and 4 bases from J, the junction kept 8 bases outside the gene matches. The length of the CDR3 is 15 residues.

The chain links TRBV30 to TRBJ2-7; 11 bases are a match to TRBD1. V dropped 7 bases and J dropped 2; count of bases not matched to a gene: 7. Germline V CDR1 and CDR2: GTSNPN, SVGIG (reference sequence). The CDR3 contains 14 residues. CDR3 sequence reads: CASAGTGGPYEQYF. CDR3 DNA: TGTGCCTCAGCTGGGACAGGGGGTCCCTACGAGCAGTACTTC.